This T cell receptor beta chain is drawn from a study of blood T cell repertoires in COVID-19. J was trimmed by 7 bases and V by 5 bases; bases with no gene match: 8. This CDR3 spans 15 amino acids. The germline V gene has CDR1 SGHVS and CDR2 FNYEAQ. Some clones are missing from TCRdb's copy, which holds only in-frame ones; the method was immunoSEQ multiplex PCR. The sample has tens of thousands of clones; 89% are singletons. The sample was peripheral blood. This sequence was found in an older woman with COVID-19, enrolled during active disease. The chain recombines TRBV7-6 with TRBJ2-1; 10 bases align to TRBD2. This CDR3 is CASSDPGTSVNEQFF. The CDR3 DNA follows: TGTGCCAGCAGCGATCCCGGGACTAGCGTTAATGAGCAGTTCTTC.